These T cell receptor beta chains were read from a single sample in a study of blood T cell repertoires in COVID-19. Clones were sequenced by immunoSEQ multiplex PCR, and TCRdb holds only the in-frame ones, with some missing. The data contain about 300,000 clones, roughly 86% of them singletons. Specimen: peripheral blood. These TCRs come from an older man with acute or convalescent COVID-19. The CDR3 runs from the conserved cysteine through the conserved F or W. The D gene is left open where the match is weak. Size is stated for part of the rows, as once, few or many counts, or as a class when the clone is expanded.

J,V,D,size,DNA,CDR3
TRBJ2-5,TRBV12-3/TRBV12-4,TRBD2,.,TGTGCCAGCAGTTTGGCGGGGGGGGAGACCCAGTACTTC,CASSLAGGETQYF
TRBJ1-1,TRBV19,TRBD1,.,TGTGCCAGTAGTAAACCGGGACAGGGGGCACTTGAAGCTTTCTTT,CASSKPGQGALEAFF
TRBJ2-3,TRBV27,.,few,TGTGCCAGTTCGGGGGTACGTTGTACGCAGTATTTT,CASSGVRCTQYF
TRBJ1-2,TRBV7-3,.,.,TGTGCCAGCAGCCGTGGAGGGGACGCTAACTATGGCTACACCTTC,CASSRGGDANYGYTF
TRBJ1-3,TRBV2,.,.,TGTGCCGGCAGTCGGGGTCACACCATATATTTT,CAGSRGHTIYF
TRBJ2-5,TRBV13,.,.,TGTGCCAGCAGTTCGCAGGGGGGCCAAGAGACCCAGTACTTC,CASSSQGGQETQYF
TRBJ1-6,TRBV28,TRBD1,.,TGTGCCAGCAGTTTTATCGGGACAGGGGCAGGTAATTCACCCCTCCACTTT,CASSFIGTGAGNSPLHF
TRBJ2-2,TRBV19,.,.,TGTGCCAGTAGTATAGTTGGGCGGGCCGGGGAGCTGTTTTTT,CASSIVGRAGELFF
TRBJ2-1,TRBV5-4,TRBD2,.,TGTGCCAGCAGCTCAGAACTAGCGGGGGCCGACAATGAGCAGTTCTTC,CASSSELAGADNEQFF
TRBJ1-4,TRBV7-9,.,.,TGTGCCAGCAGCACCGGCGGGCTGGGTAATGAAAAACTGTTTTTT,CASSTGGLGNEKLFF
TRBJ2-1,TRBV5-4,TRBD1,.,TGTGCCAGCACCCTAACCGGGACAGGCTACAATGAGCAGTTCTTC,CASTLTGTGYNEQFF
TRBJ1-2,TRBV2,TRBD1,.,TGTGCCAGCGTCCGGGACAGGGGTGACTATGGCTACACCTTC,CASVRDRGDYGYTF
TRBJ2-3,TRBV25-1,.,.,TGTGCCAGCAGTGAGAAGGTGAGCGAAGGCACAGATACGCAGTATTTT,CASSEKVSEGTDTQYF
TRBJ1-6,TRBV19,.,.,TGTGCCAGCCGGGACTATAATTCACCCCTCCACTTT,CASRDYNSPLHF
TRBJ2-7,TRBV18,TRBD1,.,TGTGCCAGCTCACCGGTAGAACAGGGGGAGCAGTACTTC,CASSPVEQGEQYF
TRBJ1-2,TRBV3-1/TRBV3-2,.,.,TGTGCCAGCAGCCAAGCCAGGGGCAGTGATGGCTACACCTTC,CASSQARGSDGYTF
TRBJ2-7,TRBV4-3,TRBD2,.,TGCGCCAGCAGCCAAGAGGCGACTAGCGGGAGTGTGCAGTACTTC,CASSQEATSGSVQYF
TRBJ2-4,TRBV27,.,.,TGTGCCAGCAGTTTGGCAGGCCAAAACATTCAGTACTTC,CASSLAGQNIQYF
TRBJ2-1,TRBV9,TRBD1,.,TGTGCCAGCAGCTCGGCCGGGACAGGGACTGAGCAGTTCTTC,CASSSAGTGTEQFF
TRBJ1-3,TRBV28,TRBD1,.,TGTGCCAGCAGTCCCACGCCGGACAGGGGAAACACCATATATTTT,CASSPTPDRGNTIYF
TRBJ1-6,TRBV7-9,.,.,TGTGCCAGCAGCTTAGGGGGCATTAATAATTCACCCCTCCACTTT,CASSLGGINNSPLHF
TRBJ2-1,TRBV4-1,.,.,TGCGCCAGCAGCCCACATAGGGGGGGAAGCTCCTACAATGAGCAGTTCTTC,CASSPHRGGSSYNEQFF
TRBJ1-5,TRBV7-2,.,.,TGTGCCAGCAGCTTAGGACATTATCAGCCCCAGCATTTT,CASSLGHYQPQHF
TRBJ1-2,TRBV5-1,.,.,TGCGCCAGCAGGCTTAACGGGGGAGCTAACTATGGCTACACCTTC,CASRLNGGANYGYTF
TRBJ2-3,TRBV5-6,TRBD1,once,TGTGCCAGCAGCTATGGACAGGCAACAGATACGCAGTATTTT,CASSYGQATDTQYF
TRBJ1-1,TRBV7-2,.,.,TGTGCCAGCAGCTCCTTTCAGGGGACTGAAGCTTTCTTT,CASSSFQGTEAFF
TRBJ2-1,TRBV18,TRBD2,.,TGTGCCAGCTCATACGGACTAGATGACAATGAGCAGTTCTTC,CASSYGLDDNEQFF
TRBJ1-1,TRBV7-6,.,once,TGTGCCAGCAGCCGAGGACAAATCACTGAAGCTTTCTTT,CASSRGQITEAFF
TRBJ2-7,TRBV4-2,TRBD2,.,TGTGCCAGCAGCCATTCCCGGACTAGCGGGAGGACCCACGAGCAGTACTTC,CASSHSRTSGRTHEQYF
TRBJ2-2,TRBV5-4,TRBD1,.,TGTGCCAGCAGTTCACAGGGGATCGCGAACACCGGGGAGCTGTTTTTT,CASSSQGIANTGELFF
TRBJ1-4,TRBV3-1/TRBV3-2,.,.,TGTGCCAGCAGCCCTTCCAGGGCCACTGGGGCCGCAACTAATGAAAAACTGTTTTTT,CASSPSRATGAATNEKLFF